The clone carrying this T cell receptor beta chain was detected a few times. TCR beta CDR3 sequences were amplified from RNA transcripts. HTBI primers were employed in a first-round RT-PCR of the TCR CDR3. TCRdb re-called the multiplex PCR reads with MiXCR, one entry per CDR3 protein. Of 95,000 to 100,000 distinct CDR3 sequences listed, around 52% were seen once; the top ten hold roughly a quarter. CDR1 ENHRY and CDR2 SYGVKD come from the germline V gene. With 9 bases clipped from V and 8 bases from J, the junction kept 3 bases outside the gene matches. The CDR3 totals 11 residues. The data were taken from a study of T cells in Graves' hyperthyroidism and ophthalmopathy. Study overall: Peripheral blood was secured at the point of initial diagnosis, before any treatment.

Input material: blood. The receptor was derived from a woman aged 40-49 years with Graves' hyperthyroidism. The chain carries TRBV10-3 and TRBJ1-3; 8 positions agree with TRBD1. The CDR3 region is CAMMDRDTIYF. Here the CDR3 DNA reads TGTGCCATGATGGACAGGGACACCATATATTTT.